This T cell receptor beta chain was recovered during a study of T cell responses to AZD1222 COVID-19 vaccine. The CDR3 spans 13 residues. Per the germline V gene, CDR1 is SEHNR and CDR2 is FQNEAQ (reference sequence). V lost 3 bases and J 6 bases, leaving 9 bases between the germline ends. Whole-study results and caveats: Close to half of spike-specific TCRs reportedly recognize unmutated variant regions. Mapped onto spike, vaccine-associated CD4 TCRs spanned it and were dominant at 160-218 and 743-854.

Details on this clone: Its specificity is unknown.

The data were produced by immunoSEQ multiplex PCR, yet TCRdb's version contains in-frame clones alone and is incomplete. Counted here are about 130,000 clones, approximately 88% occurring once; the ten biggest clones make up about 4%. Sequenced material: peripheral blood, taken on day 0 of AZD1222 vaccination. The genes are TRBV7-9 and TRBJ1-5, with D possibly being TRBD1 (5 bases). The sequence came from an adult in good health. The CDR3 is CASSFREGQPQHF. The CDR3 DNA follows: TGTGCCAGCAGCTTCAGGGAGGGTCAGCCCCAGCATTTT.